The next 15 T cell receptor beta chains were all read from a single sample in a study of radiotherapy plus CTLA-4 blockade in lung cancer. Only in-frame clones appear in the TCRdb table, and some are missing; sequencing was by immunoSEQ multiplex PCR. This table has 55,000 to 70,000 clones, roughly 80% appearing once. Source: peripheral blood, taken from a patient treated with radiotherapy plus ipilimumab. These receptors came from a human donor with non-small cell lung cancer who had a complete response to radiotherapy plus ipilimumab.

This chain uses TRBV5-1 with TRBJ1-1; tentative D call: TRBD1 (5 bases). The germline CDR1 and CDR2 sequences are SGHRS and YFSETQ. The CDR3 runs to 13 residues. The V end was cut by 0 bases, the J end by 4 bases, with 7 bases between. CDR3 nucleotides: TGCGCCAGCAGCTTGGGGGGGGGCACTGAAGCTTTCTTT. Translated, it gives CASSLGGGTEAFF.

By sample share, this clone is medium-sized. This chain uses TRBV4-3 with TRBJ2-7; 8 positions agree with TRBD2. Per the germline V gene, CDR1 is LGHNA and CDR2 is YSLEER. The CDR3 has 16 amino acids. The V and J ends lost 1 base and 0 bases, in that order; junction bases with no gene match: 5. The chain's CDR3 is CASSQAESGSSYEQYF. DNA for the CDR3: TGCGCCAGCAGCCAAGCGGAAAGCGGGAGCTCCTACGAGCAGTACTTC.

The rearrangement joins TRBV6-1 to TRBJ2-7; 8 positions match TRBD1. The CDR3 is 14 amino acids. Germline loops: CDR1 MNHNS, CDR2 SASEGT. V lost 4 bases and J lost 4; bases outside the gene matches: 6. The CDR3 region is CASSAGTGGYEQYV. CDR3 in DNA: TGTGCCAGCAGTGCCGGGACAGGAGGATACGAGCAGTACGTC.

CDR3 nucleotide sequence: TGTGCCAGCAGGCAATCCGACAGGGAAGGCTATGGCTACACCTTC. It specifies CASRQSDREGYGYTF. This rearrangement joins TRBV28 to TRBJ1-2; 7 nucleotides match TRBD1. The CDR3 is 15 residues long. Germline CDR1 reads MDHEN; CDR2 reads SYDVKM. V gave up 6 bases and J gave up 4 bases; unmatched junction bases: 11.

This clone was seen just once. This chain uses TRBV5-1 with TRBJ2-1; TRBD2 agrees at 9 bases. Trimming cost V 4 bases and J 4 bases; bases outside gene matches: 9. The germline gives CDR1 SGHRS, CDR2 YFSETQ. CDR3 length: 16 amino acids. The chain's CDR3 is CASSTEGTSIYNEQFF. CDR3 nucleotide sequence: TGCGCCAGCAGCACGGAGGGGACTAGCATATACAATGAGCAGTTCTTC.

This sequence joins TRBV19 and TRBJ1-2, with D maybe TRBD1 (5 bases). This CDR3 is built from 15 residues. CDR1 and CDR2 from the germline V gene are LNHDA and SQIVND (reference sequence). V lost 3 bases to trimming and J lost 8 bases, with 19 bases between them. The CDR3 sequence is CASSMGGIDGRGYTF. For the CDR3, the DNA is TGTGCCAGTAGTATGGGGGGAATCGACGGTAGGGGCTACACCTTC. Variable domain in full (rest from reference TRBV19 and TRBJ1-2): DGGITQSPKYLFRKEGQNVTLSCEQNLNHDAMYWYRQDPGQGLRLIYYSQIVNDFQKGDIAEGYSVSREKKESFPLTVTSAQKNPTAFYLCASSMGGIDGRGYTFGSGTRLTVV.

CDR3 DNA: TGTGCCAGCAGCCTCCGGACAGGACACACCGGGGAGCTGTTTTTT. This translates into CASSLRTGHTGELFF. This sequence joins TRBV11-3 and TRBJ2-2, with TRBD1 identical over 7 bases. Germline trimming cut 5 bases from V and 3 bases from J; bases unmatched to any gene: 6. Per germline, CDR1 SGHNT and CDR2 YENEEA. The CDR3 is 15 residues long.

This clone showed up just once. The chain is built from TRBV15 and TRBJ1-3; perhaps TRBD1 as D (6 bases). The germline CDR1 and CDR2 sequences are LNHNV and YYDKDF (reference sequence). The CDR3 totals 17 residues. V shed 8 bases and J shed 3 bases, with 23 bases lying between them. CDR3 sequence (DNA): TGTGCCACCTCCCTCTCGGGACAATTAGCATTTGGAAACACCATATATTTT. Its translation: CATSLSGQLAFGNTIYF.

This rearrangement joins TRBV9 to TRBJ2-1; 9 bases fit TRBD1. Germline V gene sequence: CDR1 SGDLS, CDR2 YYNGEE. The CDR3 covers 14 residues. V shed 0 bases and J 9 bases; nucleotides not matched to a gene: 4. As DNA, the CDR3 is TGTGCCAGCAGCGTAGCGGACAGGGGTGGTGAGCAGTTCTTC. Its translation: CASSVADRGGEQFF. The full variable domain, in which reference TRBV9 and TRBJ2-1 provide the parts outside the CDR3, is DSGVTQTPKHLITATGQRVTLRCSPRSGDLSVYWYQQSLDQGLQFLIQYYNGEERAKGNILERFSAQQFPDLHSELNLSSLELGDSALYFCASSVADRGGEQFFGPGTRLTVL.

This chain connects TRBV28 to TRBJ2-7; 7 nucleotides line up with TRBD1. Germline trimming cut 6 bases from V and 0 bases from J; bases unmatched to any gene: 8. The germline gives CDR1 MDHEN, CDR2 SYDVKM. This CDR3 has 15 residues. CDR3 residues: CASSPGTAYSYEQYV. The CDR3, as DNA: TGTGCCAGCAGCCCCGGGACAGCATACTCCTACGAGCAGTACGTC.

The chain combines TRBV2 with TRBJ1-5; 7 nucleotides agree with TRBD1. The CDR3 spans 12 residues. V lost 6 bases and J lost 7; bases outside the gene matches: 3. Germline-derived CDR1 and CDR2 are SNHLY and FYNNEI. CDR3 protein: CASRTGMQPQHF. The CDR3 DNA sequence: TGTGCCAGCAGGACAGGGATGCAGCCCCAGCATTTT.

V and J are TRBV2 and TRBJ2-5; 16 bases map to TRBD2. V lost 5 bases, J lost 5 bases, and 8 bases stayed unmatched. CDR1 and CDR2 (germline): SNHLY, FYNNEI. There are 17 residues in the CDR3. In nucleotides, the CDR3 is TGTGCCAGCAGTTCCAAGGGACTAGCGGGGGGGAAGGAGACCCAGTACTTC. Translating gives CASSSKGLAGGKETQYF.

The chain employs TRBV5-5 and TRBJ2-3; D unclear. CDR3 size: 14 residues. Looked up from germline, CDR1 is SGHKS and CDR2 is YYEKEE (reference sequence). With 0 bases removed from V and 2 bases from J, the gap between germline ends came to 7 bases. This chain's CDR3 is CASSLGAYTDTQYF. CDR3 nucleotide sequence: TGTGCCAGCAGCTTGGGAGCCTACACAGATACGCAGTATTTT. Variable domain in full (rest from reference TRBV5-5 and TRBJ2-3): DAGVTQSPTHLIKTRGQQVTLRCSPISGHKSVSWYQQVLGQGPQFIFQYYEKEERGRGNFPDRFSARQFPNYSSELNVNALLLGDSALYLCASSLGAYTDTQYFGPGTRLTVL.

The chain is built from TRBV4-1 and TRBJ1-6; no definite D call. The CDR3 consists of 12 residues. V gave up 1 base and J gave up 9 bases, with 4 bases separating them. Per germline, CDR1 MGHRA and CDR2 YSYEKL. In DNA, the CDR3 is TGCGCCAGCAGCCAAGCTTTTTCACCCCTCCACTTT. Protein: CASSQAFSPLHF.

The rearrangement joins TRBV25-1 to TRBJ1-1; a weak D match, TRBD1 (6 bases). The CDR3 loop spans 13 amino acids. Germline V CDR1 and CDR2: MGHDK, SYGVNS. V was clipped by 4 bases and J by 10 bases, with 16 bases between them. In DNA form, the CDR3 reads TGTGCCAGCAGTGCCGAGCGGGGGCTGGGAGCTTTCTTT. This codes for CASSAERGLGAFF.